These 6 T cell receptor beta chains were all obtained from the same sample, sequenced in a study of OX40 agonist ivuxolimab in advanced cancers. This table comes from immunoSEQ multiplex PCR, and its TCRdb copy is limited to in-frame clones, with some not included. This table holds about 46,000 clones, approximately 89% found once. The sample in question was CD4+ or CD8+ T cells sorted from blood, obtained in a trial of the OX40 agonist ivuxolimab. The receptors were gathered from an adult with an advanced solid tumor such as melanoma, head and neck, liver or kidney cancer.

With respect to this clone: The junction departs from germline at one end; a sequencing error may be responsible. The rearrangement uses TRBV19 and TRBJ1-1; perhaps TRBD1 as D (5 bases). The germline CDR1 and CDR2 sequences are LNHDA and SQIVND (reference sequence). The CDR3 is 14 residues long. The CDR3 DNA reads TGTGCCAGTAGCATAGGGACCTTGAACACTGAAGCTTTCTTT. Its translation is CASSIGTLNTEAFF. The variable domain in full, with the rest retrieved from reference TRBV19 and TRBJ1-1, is DGGITQSPKYLFRKEGQNVTLSCEQNLNHDAMYWYRQDPGQGLRLIYYSQIVNDFQKGDIAEGYSVSREKKESFPLTVTSAQKNPTAFYLCASSIGTLNTEAFFGQGTRLTVV.

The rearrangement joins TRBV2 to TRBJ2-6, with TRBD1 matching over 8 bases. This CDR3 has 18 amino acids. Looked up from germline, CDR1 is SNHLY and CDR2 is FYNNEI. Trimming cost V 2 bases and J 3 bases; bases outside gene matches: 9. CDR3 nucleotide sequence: TGTGCCAGCAGTGAATACGTAGGACAGGGCGTTGGGGCCAACGTCCTGACTTTC. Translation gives CASSEYVGQGVGANVLTF. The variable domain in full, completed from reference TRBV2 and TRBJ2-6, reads EPEVTQTPSHQVTQMGQEVILRCVPISNHLYFYWYRQILGQKVEFLVSFYNNEISEKSEIFDDQFSVERPDGSNFTLKIRSTKLEDSAMYFCASSEYVGQGVGANVLTFGAGSRLTVL.

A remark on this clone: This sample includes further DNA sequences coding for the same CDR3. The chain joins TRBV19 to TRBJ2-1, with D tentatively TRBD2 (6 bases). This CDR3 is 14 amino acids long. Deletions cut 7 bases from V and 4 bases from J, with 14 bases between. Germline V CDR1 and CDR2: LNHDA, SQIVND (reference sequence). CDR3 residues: CASTLGGDYNEQFF. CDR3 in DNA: TGTGCCAGTACCCTCGGCGGGGATTACAATGAGCAGTTCTTC.

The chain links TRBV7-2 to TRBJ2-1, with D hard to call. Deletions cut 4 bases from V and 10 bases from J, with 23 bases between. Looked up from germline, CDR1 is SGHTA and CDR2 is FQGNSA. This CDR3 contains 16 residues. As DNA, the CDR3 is TGTGCCAGCAGCTCCCATTTGGTAGGGAAGTTATCCGAGCAGTTCTTC. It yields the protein CASSSHLVGKLSEQFF.

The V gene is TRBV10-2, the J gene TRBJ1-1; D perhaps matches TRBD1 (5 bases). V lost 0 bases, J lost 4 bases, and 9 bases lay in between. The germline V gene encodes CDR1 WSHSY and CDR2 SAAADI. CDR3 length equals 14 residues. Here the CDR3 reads CASSESQGVTEAFF. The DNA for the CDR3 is TGCGCCAGCAGTGAGTCGCAGGGAGTCACTGAAGCTTTCTTT.

CDR3 amino acids: CATSNWQNQPQHF. CDR3 DNA sequence: TGTGCCACCAGCAACTGGCAGAATCAGCCCCAGCATTTT. The rearrangement links TRBV15 to TRBJ1-5; D is uncertain. V was pared by 4 bases and J by 4 bases, with 8 bases between. The CDR3 loop spans 13 amino acids. The germline V gene encodes CDR1 LNHNV and CDR2 YYDKDF (reference sequence). The variable domain in full, with the rest retrieved from reference TRBV15 and TRBJ1-5, is DAMVIQNPRYQVTQFGKPVTLSCSQTLNHNVMYWYQQKSSQAPKLLFHYYDKDFNNEADTPDNFQSRRPNTSFCFLDIRSPGLGDTAMYLCATSNWQNQPQHFGDGTRLSIL.